Presented here are 28 T cell receptor beta chains from one specimen sequenced in a study of regulatory T cells in long-lasting Graves disease. The sample's time point: persistent/refractory GD, antithyroid drugs over 5 years with positive TRAb. With RNA extracted from PBMCs as input, the TCR library was made. CDR3-region Arm-PCR and iRepertoire HTBI primers produced the TCR beta libraries. From the multiplex PCR reads, TCRdb called clonotypes with MiXCR, one entry per CDR3 protein. The repertoire includes approximately 440,000 distinct CDR3 sequences, around a quarter of them detected once, and around 24% sits in the top ten. The sequences come from peripheral blood mononuclear cells (PBMCs), collected when the disease was refractory, from a patient treated with antithyroid drugs. These receptor sequences come from a female donor with Graves disease.

This clonotype was recorded only once. The chain links TRBV28 to TRBJ2-3; TRBD2 aligns across 7 bases. Germline V gene sequence: CDR1 MDHEN, CDR2 SYDVKM. This CDR3 has 15 residues. J gave up 1 base and V 7 bases, and 8 bases lay outside the gene matches. CDR3 in DNA: TGTGCCAGCAAAGCCGCGGGAGCCGGCACAGATACGCAGTATTTT. This translates into CASKAAGAGTDTQYF. Looking up the rest from reference TRBV28 and TRBJ2-3 gives the full variable domain: DVKVTQSSRYLVKRTGEKVFLECVQDMDHENMFWYRQDPGLGLRLIYFSYDVKMKEKGDIPEGYSVSREKKERFSLILESASTNQTSMYLCASKAAGAGTDTQYFGPGTRLTVL.

This clonotype was observed at least ten times. The chain links TRBV2 to TRBJ1-2; TRBD1 aligns across 7 bases. Germline V CDR1 and CDR2: SNHLY, FYNNEI. J gave up 2 bases and V 1 base, and 1 base lay outside the gene matches. CDR3 length equals 14 residues. Written as DNA, the CDR3 is TGTGCCAGCAGTGAAGAACAGGGGAACTATGGCTACACCTTC. Protein: CASSEEQGNYGYTF.

J is TRBJ1-2 and V is TRBV6-1, with 7 bases that match TRBD1. This CDR3 region has 12 residues. Germline CDR1 reads MNHNS; CDR2 reads SASEGT. V shed 10 bases, J shed 7 bases, and the junction held 9 bases outside the gene matches. CDR3 residues: CAKGDRVSGYTF. CDR3 DNA sequence: TGTGCCAAAGGAGACAGGGTCAGTGGCTACACCTTC.

This clonotype was observed a few times. This sequence joins TRBV30 and TRBJ1-5; 11 bases are shared with TRBD1. Germline CDR1 and CDR2: GTSNPN and SVGIG (reference sequence). The CDR3 extends over 16 amino acids. The J segment lost 5 bases and the V segment lost 2 bases, leaving 8 bases of the junction unmatched. CDR3 region: CAWSFNPGQGDQPQHF. The CDR3 nucleotides are TGTGCCTGGAGTTTTAACCCGGGACAGGGGGATCAGCCCCAGCATTTT. The full variable domain, in which reference TRBV30 and TRBJ1-5 provide the parts outside the CDR3, is SQTIHQWPATLVQPVGSPLSLECTVEGTSNPNLYWYRQAAGRGLQLLFYSVGIGQISSEVPQNLSASRPQDRQFILSSKKLLLSDSGFYLCAWSFNPGQGDQPQHFGDGTRLSIL.

This clonotype came up many times. The rearrangement joins TRBV2 to TRBJ1-1; D might be TRBD1 (5 bases). V dropped 4 bases and J dropped 4 bases, with 10 bases sitting between them. Germline V gene data show CDR1 as SNHLY and CDR2 as FYNNEI. The CDR3 covers 13 residues. The CDR3 here is CASSGTRGTEAFF. In DNA, the CDR3 is TGTGCCAGCAGTGGGACAAGAGGCACTGAAGCTTTCTTT.

In this sample, this clonotype turned up a few times. V usage is TRBV12-3 or TRBV12-4 and J usage is TRBJ1-2; TRBD1 is a possible D gene (5 bases). With 6 bases removed from V and 8 bases from J, the gap between germline ends came to 19 bases. The CDR3 length is 14 residues. CDR3 sequence: CASSSTRGVKGYTF. The DNA of the CDR3 is TGTGCCAGCAGCTCGACCCGGGGGGTGAAAGGCTACACCTTC.

As regards this clonotype: It may be a read error: a sequence one base away is much more abundant. CDR3 DNA: TGTGCCAGCAGTGATCAAACTAGCGGGAGGGGGGAGACCCAGTACTTC. Translated, it gives CASSDQTSGRGETQYF. The chain has TRBV27 and TRBJ2-5, with 13 bases identical to TRBD2. The CDR3 is made up of 16 amino acids. CDR1 is MNHEY and CDR2 is SMNVEV in the germline V gene (reference sequence). V shed 5 bases, J shed 5 bases, and the junction held 8 bases outside the gene matches.

In its sample, this clonotype was seen a few times. The rearrangement links TRBV30 to TRBJ1-4; D uncertain. The CDR3 consists of 13 residues. CDR1 is GTSNPN and CDR2 is SVGIG in the germline V gene (reference sequence). V was shortened by 1 base and J by 4 bases, with 7 bases between the two germline ends. CDR3 in amino acids: CAWSDSYNEKLFF. Here the CDR3 DNA reads TGTGCCTGGAGTGACAGCTATAATGAAAAACTGTTTTTT. Complete variable domain (other parts from reference TRBV30 and TRBJ1-4): SQTIHQWPATLVQPVGSPLSLECTVEGTSNPNLYWYRQAAGRGLQLLFYSVGIGQISSEVPQNLSASRPQDRQFILSSKKLLLSDSGFYLCAWSDSYNEKLFFGSGTQLSVL.

The chain joins TRBV29-1 to TRBJ1-1; 8 nucleotides match TRBD1. The V segment lost 7 bases and the J segment 1 base; nucleotides outside the gene matches: 5. The length of the CDR3 is 13 residues. Germline lookup yields CDR1 SQVTM and CDR2 ANQGSEA. CDR3 amino acids: CSDWDRTNTEAFF. For the CDR3, the DNA is TGCAGCGATTGGGACAGGACGAACACTGAAGCTTTCTTT.

This clonotype has a count of ten or more. J is TRBJ1-2 and V is TRBV12-3 or TRBV12-4, with 7 bases identical to TRBD1. CDR3 length equals 16 residues. Losses at the gene ends were 5 bases for V and 6 bases for J; bases not matched to a gene: 15. The CDR3, as DNA: TGTGCCAGCAGTCCCCCGACAGGGCCTGCCGTTCATGGCTACACCTTC. This sequence encodes CASSPPTGPAVHGYTF.

The chain combines TRBV7-2 with TRBJ2-2; 9 nucleotides align to TRBD2. Per the germline V gene, CDR1 is SGHTA and CDR2 is FQGNSA. This CDR3 comprises 16 residues. With V trimmed by 2 bases and J by 1 base, 2 bases remained unmatched. The chain's CDR3 is CASSLTAGGNTGELFF. The CDR3 bases are TGTGCCAGCAGCTTAACAGCGGGAGGGAACACCGGGGAGCTGTTTTTT. Based on the CDR3 plus reference TRBV7-2 and TRBJ2-2, the full variable domain is GAGVSQSPSNKVTEKGKDVELRCDPISGHTALYWYRQSLGQGLEFLIYFQGNSAPDKSGLPSDRFSAERTGGSVSTLTIQRTQQEDSAVYLCASSLTAGGNTGELFFGEGSRLTVL.

This clonotype was recorded many times. The rearrangement uses TRBV28 and TRBJ1-2; no clear D. V was shortened by 1 base and J by 4 bases, with 13 bases between the two germline ends. This CDR3 is 15 amino acids long. Germline values: CDR1 MDHEN, CDR2 SYDVKM. CDR3 nucleotides: TGTGCCAGCAGTTTATCTCCGGGGATAGGCTATGGCTACACCTTC. Its translation: CASSLSPGIGYGYTF.

The chain employs TRBV6-2 or TRBV6-3 and TRBJ2-7; perhaps D is TRBD1 or TRBD2 (6 bases each). Germline V gene sequence: CDR1 MNHEY, CDR2 SVGEGT. Between the trimmed V and J ends, which lost 1 base and 6 bases, there was a span of 10 bases. The CDR3 covers 13 residues. CDR3 DNA sequence: TGTGCCAGCAGTTACTTAGGGGGGATCGAGCAGTACTTC. It encodes CASSYLGGIEQYF.

This chain connects TRBV20-1 to TRBJ2-5, with D possibly TRBD2 on 5 matching bases. The ends were cut back, 4 bases at V and 2 bases at J, with 11 bases in the middle. The CDR3 has 13 residues. Germline V lookup: CDR1 DFQATT, CDR2 SNEGSKA (reference sequence). CDR3: CSAISDSQETQYF. CDR3 in DNA: TGCAGTGCTATTAGCGACTCTCAAGAGACCCAGTACTTC.

The table lists this clonotype with many counts. This sequence joins TRBV15 and TRBJ2-5, with TRBD2 matching 7 bases. CDR1 LNHNV and CDR2 YYDKDF come from the germline V gene (reference sequence). After removal of 1 base from V and 6 bases from J, the junction contained 14 bases not matched to a gene. The CDR3 has 17 residues. Here the CDR3 DNA reads TGTGCCACCAGCAGAGTTGCTAGCGGAGGGACGTTCAAGACCCAGTACTTC. This encodes CATSRVASGGTFKTQYF. Full variable domain (rest looked up from reference TRBV15 and TRBJ2-5): DAMVIQNPRYQVTQFGKPVTLSCSQTLNHNVMYWYQQKSSQAPKLLFHYYDKDFNNEADTPDNFQSRRPNTSFCFLDIRSPGLGDTAMYLCATSRVASGGTFKTQYFGPGTRLLVL.

This clonotype was detected ten times or more. Written as DNA, the CDR3 is TGTGCCAGCAGCTCAGACAGGTTTTATGGCTACACCTTC. This translates into CASSSDRFYGYTF. The chain recombines TRBV7-2 with TRBJ1-2; a possible D gene is TRBD1 (6 bases). Trimming left V 4 bases short and J 5 bases short, with 11 bases between. Looked up from germline, CDR1 is SGHTA and CDR2 is FQGNSA. The CDR3 extends over 13 amino acids.

On this clonotype: This could be a read error, since a much larger clone is one nucleotide away. This chain joins TRBV6-8 and TRBJ2-5; D is possibly TRBD1 or TRBD2 (5 bases each). This CDR3 is built from 15 residues. V dropped 10 bases and J dropped 1 base, with 19 bases sitting between them. CDR1 is MNHGY, CDR2 SAAAGT, per germline. The DNA of the CDR3 is TGTGCCATCCTCGGATTGGGGGAACGCCAAGAGACCCAGTACTTC. Amino acid sequence: CAILGLGERQETQYF.

This clonotype was seen a handful of times. J is TRBJ1-5 and V is TRBV30, with TRBD1 matching 9 bases. The CDR3 sequence is 15 residues long. From germline, CDR1 is GTSNPN and CDR2 SVGIG (reference sequence). J gave up 5 bases and V 0 bases, and 5 bases lay outside the gene matches. The DNA for the CDR3 is TGTGCCTGGAGTGTACGGGGACAGGGCGATCAGCCCCAGCATTTT. Translated, it gives CAWSVRGQGDQPQHF.

The chain has TRBV5-6 and TRBJ2-7; possible D gene TRBD2, 6 bases. The CDR3 has 16 amino acids. In germline, CDR1 is SGHDT, CDR2 YYEEEE. Trimming removed 4 bases at V and 0 bases at J, with 17 bases between. The CDR3 DNA sequence: TGTGCCAGCAGCGCTAGCGTGAGGTCTTTCTCCTACGAGCAGTACTTC. Its translation is CASSASVRSFSYEQYF.

This chain connects TRBV19 to TRBJ1-4; a possible D gene is TRBD1 (5 bases). The CDR3 loop spans 13 amino acids. Per the germline V gene, CDR1 is LNHDA and CDR2 is SQIVND (reference sequence). V was shortened by 7 bases and J by 7 bases, with 13 bases between the two germline ends. The DNA for the CDR3 is TGTGCCAGTATGCGGGACCCTTCTGAAAAACTGTTTTTT. This codes for CASMRDPSEKLFF.

In this sample, this clonotype turned up many times. The chain joins TRBV7-8 to TRBJ2-5, with a possible D match to TRBD1 (5 bases). The CDR3 consists of 13 residues. The V end lost 3 bases, the J end lost 2 bases, and 7 bases lay between the germline ends. The V gene's germline CDR1 is SGHVS and CDR2 FQNEAQ. CDR3 nucleotides: TGTGCCAGCAGCTTTTCAGGGCAAGAGACCCAGTACTTC. This encodes CASSFSGQETQYF.

This clonotype showed up many times. V gene TRBV28 combines with J gene TRBJ1-1; a weak D match, TRBD1 (6 bases). Trimming took 0 bases from V and 2 from J, leaving 13 bases between them. The CDR3 totals 16 residues. Germline V gene sequence: CDR1 MDHEN, CDR2 SYDVKM. The CDR3 bases are TGTGCCAGCAGTTTATGGGGGGGGCAGGGCAACACTGAAGCTTTCTTT. Translating gives CASSLWGGQGNTEAFF.

This clonotype was counted many times. The chain is built from TRBV28 and TRBJ1-2, with D perhaps TRBD1 (5 bases). The CDR3 extends over 15 amino acids. Trimming took off 3 bases at V and 2 bases at J, with 13 bases between the two ends. Germline CDR1 and CDR2: MDHEN and SYDVKM. This CDR3 is CASSFWRGPNYGYTF. The CDR3 coding sequence is TGTGCCAGCAGTTTTTGGAGGGGCCCCAACTATGGCTACACCTTC.

V and J are TRBV18 and TRBJ1-6; 9 bases are a match to TRBD1. The V gene's germline CDR1 is KGHSH and CDR2 LQKENI. V shed 4 bases, J shed 3 bases, and the junction held 4 bases outside the gene matches. The CDR3 has 16 residues. This chain's CDR3 is CASSRTGEVYNSPLHF. The CDR3 nucleotides are TGTGCCAGCTCACGGACAGGGGAAGTCTATAATTCACCCCTCCACTTT.

The chain uses TRBV6-1 and TRBJ1-5, with D tentatively TRBD1 (5 bases). Trimming shortened V by 6 bases and J by 7 bases, and 22 bases separated the two germline ends. The CDR3 length is 16 residues. The germline CDR1 and CDR2 sequences are MNHNS and SASEGT. The CDR3: CASSPGTGLSGQPQHF. The CDR3 DNA is TGTGCCAGCAGCCCAGGGACGGGCCTAAGCGGGCAGCCCCAGCATTTT.

This clonotype was seen ten or more times. The V and J genes are TRBV28 and TRBJ2-5; D gene uncertain. The V gene lost 3 bases and the J gene lost 3 bases, with 14 bases spanning the gap. Germline lookup yields CDR1 MDHEN and CDR2 SYDVKM. The CDR3 has 15 amino acids. CDR3 nucleotide sequence: TGTGCCAGCAGTTTTGCCCGACCGAGGAAAGAGACCCAGTACTTC. This sequence encodes CASSFARPRKETQYF.

This chain joins TRBV7-9 and TRBJ1-1; TRBD1 might be the D (5 bases). V gave up 5 bases and J gave up 6 bases, with 22 bases separating them. The germline V gene encodes CDR1 SEHNR and CDR2 FQNEAQ (reference sequence). The CDR3 extends over 16 amino acids. CDR3 in DNA: TGTGCCAGCAGCACCCCCGGCCAAGGGGTCGGGCCTGAAGCTTTCTTT. Translation gives CASSTPGQGVGPEAFF.

Only a few counts were recorded for this clonotype. The gene calls are TRBV12-3 or TRBV12-4 and TRBJ2-5; D perhaps matches TRBD2 (5 bases). CDR3 length: 13 amino acids. The V end was cut by 1 base, the J end by 9 bases, with 12 bases between. The CDR3 DNA sequence: TGTGCCAGCAGTTTAGTCCGAGGCGGGCCCCAGTACTTC. Protein: CASSLVRGGPQYF.